This T cell receptor beta chain was retrieved from a study of CD8+CD57+ T cells in acquired aplastic anemia. This clonotype has a count of ten or more. Its antigen is unknown. Genomic DNA, serving as template, underwent TCR beta VDJ and CDR3 profiling. One entry per CDR3 protein results from TCRdb running MiXCR on the reads. The table shows roughly 200,000 distinct CDR3 sequences, with about 62% occurring only once. The CDR3 sequence is 15 residues long. Trimming shortened V by 5 bases and J by 8 bases, and 19 bases separated the two germline ends. The germline CDR1 and CDR2 sequences are SEHNR and FQNEAQ (reference sequence). The patients chosen for sequencing had shown expansion of CD8+CD57+ cells (detected by flow cytometry). Overall study findings and caveats: Patients and controls were found to share 25 to 35 CD8+ CDR3 sequences.

The sample was sorted CD4+, CD8+, or CD8+CD57+ T cells (not recorded which) from PBMCs. The rearrangement links TRBV7-9 to TRBJ2-1; a weak D match, TRBD1 (6 bases). The sequence was collected from a human donor with aplastic anemia. The CDR3 bases are TGTGCCAGCAGCCAAAAGACAGGACCAAGGGATGAGCAGTTCTTC. Protein sequence: CASSQKTGPRDEQFF.